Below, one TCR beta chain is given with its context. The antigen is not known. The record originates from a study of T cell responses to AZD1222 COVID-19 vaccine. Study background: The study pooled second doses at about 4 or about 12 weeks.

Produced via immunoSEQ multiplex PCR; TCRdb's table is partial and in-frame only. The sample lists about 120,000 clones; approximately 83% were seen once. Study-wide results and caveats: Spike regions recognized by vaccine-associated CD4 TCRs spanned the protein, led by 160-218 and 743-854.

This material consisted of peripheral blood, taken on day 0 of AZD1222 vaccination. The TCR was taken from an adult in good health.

CDR3 DNA sequence: TGTGCCAGCAGCTTTCGTATGTCTAGCACAGATACGCAGTATTTT. Residues: CASSFRMSSTDTQYF. The chain couples TRBV11-3 to TRBJ2-3; D is undetermined. V was cut by 3 bases and J by 0 bases, with 10 bases left in between. The V gene's germline CDR1 is SGHNT and CDR2 YENEEA. The CDR3 length is 15 residues.